These 3 T cell receptor beta chains were sequenced from one sample in a study of persistence of HIV-infected CD4 T cells. Antigens for these TCRs are unknown. This was the immunoSEQ version 4 assay in survey mode. The repertoire was sequenced with immunoSEQ multiplex PCR; TCRdb's copy has only in-frame clones and lacks some. The repertoire holds 35,000 to 55,000 clones, approximately 90% seen once, with about 2% in the top ten. Nonspecific anti-CD3/anti-CD28 bead stimulation represents the broad CD4+ T cell repertoire. CD4+ T cells upregulating both CD40 ligand and CD69 were sorted as responding cells. The sequences come from CD4+ T cells sorted from PBMCs after roughly 20-hour stimulation, collected from a patient who received antiretroviral therapy. These receptors originate from an adult man with HIV who was CMV-seropositive.

The table lists this clone with a few counts. The J gene is TRBJ1-2, the V gene TRBV5-1; TRBD1 aligns across 8 bases. CDR3 size: 13 residues. Trimming took 1 base from V and 8 from J; bases not matched to a gene: 4. Germline V gives CDR1 SGHRS, CDR2 YFSETQ. CDR3: CASSLQQGEGYTF. The CDR3 DNA follows: TGCGCCAGCAGCTTGCAACAGGGGGAAGGCTACACCTTC.

V usage is TRBV5-1 and J usage is TRBJ2-5; 8 nucleotides match TRBD2. After removal of 4 bases from V and 2 bases from J, the junction contained 4 bases not matched to a gene. CDR1 is SGHRS and CDR2 is YFSETQ in the germline V gene. The CDR3 is 14 residues long. The CDR3 DNA reads as TGCGCCAGCAGCAGGGTAGCGGGGCAAGAGACCCAGTACTTC. Encoded protein: CASSRVAGQETQYF.

This clone is a singleton in its sample. This sequence joins TRBV3-1 (or the pseudogene TRBV3-2) and TRBJ2-7; D perhaps matches TRBD1 (8 bases). Looked up from germline, CDR1 is LGHDT and CDR2 is YNNKEL (reference sequence). Trimming stripped 5 bases from V and 4 bases from J, with 15 bases between. This CDR3 has 14 amino acids. In nucleotides, the CDR3 is TGTGCCAGCAGCAAAACAGGGGGGGGATACGAGCAGTACTTC. It is translated as CASSKTGGGYEQYF.